The rows below give T cell receptor beta chains drawn from one sample of a study of T cell changes during pregnancy in multiple sclerosis. This table comes from immunoSEQ multiplex PCR, and its TCRdb copy is limited to in-frame clones, with some not included. The sample yields around 56,000 clones, 80% to 90% seen once. This specimen consisted of CD4+ T cells from peripheral blood mononuclear cells, obtained in the third trimester of pregnancy. Receptors were obtained from a female donor with multiple sclerosis, enrolled in a pregnancy study. CDR3s include the opening cysteine and the closing phenylalanine or tryptophan. D genes are given only for firm matches. A row's size may be missing; if present it is once, few, many or a size class.

D gene: TRBD1
J gene: TRBJ1-4
clone size: NA
V gene: TRBV5-1
CDR3 DNA: TGCGCCAGCAGCCAGAGGACAGGCAGTGAAAAACTGTTTTTT
CDR3 protein: CASSQRTGSEKLFF

D gene: TRBD2
J gene: TRBJ2-3
clone size: NA
V gene: TRBV12-5
CDR3 DNA: TGTGCTAGTGGTTTGGGGCGAGCGGGGGGGACAAGCTCCACAGATACGCAGTATTTT
CDR3 protein: CASGLGRAGGTSSTDTQYF

D gene: NA
J gene: TRBJ1-6
clone size: NA
V gene: TRBV30
CDR3 DNA: TGTGCCTGGAGTGTAAGGGACACTTCTGGGCTAGGTTCACCCCTCCACTTT
CDR3 protein: CAWSVRDTSGLGSPLHF

D gene: TRBD1
J gene: TRBJ1-2
clone size: NA
V gene: TRBV5-8
CDR3 DNA: TGTGCCAGCAGCTTACAGGGGAAGAGTGGCTACACCTTC
CDR3 protein: CASSLQGKSGYTF

D gene: TRBD1
J gene: TRBJ2-2
clone size: NA
V gene: TRBV30
CDR3 DNA: TGTGCCTGGAGTGGCGACAGGGCAGGCACCGGGGAGCTGTTTTTT
CDR3 protein: CAWSGDRAGTGELFF

D gene: TRBD1
J gene: TRBJ1-6
clone size: NA
V gene: TRBV5-1
CDR3 DNA: TGCGCCAGCAGGCGAACGGGGACAGAAAGTTCACCCCTCCACTTT
CDR3 protein: CASRRTGTESSPLHF

D gene: NA
J gene: TRBJ1-5
clone size: NA
V gene: TRBV7-2
CDR3 DNA: TGTGCCAGCAGCAGGGAGGGTTTACAGCCCCAGCATTTT
CDR3 protein: CASSREGLQPQHF

D gene: NA
J gene: TRBJ2-2
clone size: NA
V gene: TRBV6-1
CDR3 DNA: TGTGCCAGCAGTGAAACCGTCCCGGACAACGGGGAGCTGTTTTTT
CDR3 protein: CASSETVPDNGELFF

D gene: NA
J gene: TRBJ1-1
clone size: NA
V gene: TRBV19
CDR3 DNA: TGTGCCAGTAGTCCAGGGTTAGGTACTGAAGCTTTCTTT
CDR3 protein: CASSPGLGTEAFF

D gene: NA
J gene: TRBJ1-1
clone size: NA
V gene: TRBV6-6
CDR3 DNA: TGTGCCAGCAGGAAGGACAGTTTGGGGAACACTGAAGCTTTCTTT
CDR3 protein: CASRKDSLGNTEAFF

D gene: TRBD1
J gene: TRBJ1-1
clone size: NA
V gene: TRBV6-1
CDR3 DNA: TGTGCCAGCAGTGAGCGGACAGGAATCAGCCTGAACACTGAAGCTTTCTTT
CDR3 protein: CASSERTGISLNTEAFF

D gene: NA
J gene: TRBJ2-5
clone size: once
V gene: TRBV4-2
CDR3 DNA: TGTGCCAGCAGCCAAAGTAACAGTTTGACCCAGTACTTC
CDR3 protein: CASSQSNSLTQYF

D gene: NA
J gene: TRBJ2-7
clone size: NA
V gene: TRBV5-8
CDR3 DNA: TGTGCCAGCAGCTTGGCCTGGATGACTTCTTACGAGCAGTACTTC
CDR3 protein: CASSLAWMTSYEQYF

D gene: NA
J gene: TRBJ2-5
clone size: NA
V gene: TRBV7-3
CDR3 DNA: TGTGCCAGCAGCTTACTGAGCCAAGAGACCCAGTACTTC
CDR3 protein: CASSLLSQETQYF

D gene: NA
J gene: TRBJ2-7
clone size: NA
V gene: TRBV7-7
CDR3 DNA: TGTGCCAGCAGCTCGAGAGCAGATGGGGGGGAGCAGTACTTC
CDR3 protein: CASSSRADGGEQYF

D gene: NA
J gene: TRBJ2-2
clone size: NA
V gene: TRBV30
CDR3 DNA: TGTGCCCTCACTGTAGCCAGACTTACTACGAACACCGGGGAGCTGTTTTTT
CDR3 protein: CALTVARLTTNTGELFF

D gene: NA
J gene: TRBJ1-2
clone size: few
V gene: TRBV4-3
CDR3 DNA: TGCGCCAGCAGCCAAGACCCCGGACGGGAGTATGGCTACACCTTC
CDR3 protein: CASSQDPGREYGYTF

D gene: TRBD1
J gene: TRBJ1-1
clone size: NA
V gene: TRBV7-9
CDR3 DNA: TGTGCCAGCAGACAGGGGATGAACACTGAAGCTTTCTTT
CDR3 protein: CASRQGMNTEAFF

D gene: TRBD1
J gene: TRBJ2-2
clone size: NA
V gene: TRBV11-3
CDR3 DNA: TGTGCCAGCAGCTTAGGGGACAGTACCGGGGAGCTGTTTTTT
CDR3 protein: CASSLGDSTGELFF

D gene: NA
J gene: TRBJ2-3
clone size: NA
V gene: TRBV7-8
CDR3 DNA: TGTGCCAGCACCTTGGCCGCCGTGGGGGGACTCCACTCGGCAGATACGCAGTATTTT
CDR3 protein: CASTLAAVGGLHSADTQYF

D gene: TRBD1
J gene: TRBJ1-2
clone size: NA
V gene: TRBV12-5
CDR3 DNA: TGTGCTAGTGGTCCTGGACAGGGCCCCTATGGCTACACCTTC
CDR3 protein: CASGPGQGPYGYTF

D gene: NA
J gene: TRBJ2-5
clone size: NA
V gene: TRBV18
CDR3 DNA: TGTGCCAGCTCACCAGCGGGACAGATGAAAGAGACCCAGTACTTC
CDR3 protein: CASSPAGQMKETQYF

D gene: NA
J gene: TRBJ2-3
clone size: NA
V gene: TRBV5-6
CDR3 DNA: TGTGCCAGCAGCCCCCGGGCATCTTTAGCGGCCCTCACAGATACGCAGTATTTT
CDR3 protein: CASSPRASLAALTDTQYF

D gene: NA
J gene: TRBJ2-6
clone size: NA
V gene: TRBV30
CDR3 DNA: TGTGCCTGGTCCTATGCGGGGGGGGCCAACGTCCTGACTTTC
CDR3 protein: CAWSYAGGANVLTF

D gene: TRBD1
J gene: TRBJ1-4
clone size: NA
V gene: TRBV5-6
CDR3 DNA: TGTGCCAGCAGCTTGGGATGGACAGGCTGGAATCATGAAAAACTGTTTTTT
CDR3 protein: CASSLGWTGWNHEKLFF

D gene: TRBD1
J gene: TRBJ2-5
clone size: NA
V gene: TRBV29-1
CDR3 DNA: TGCAGCGTTACCCGACAGGGGATATCGGAGACCCAGTACTTC
CDR3 protein: CSVTRQGISETQYF

D gene: TRBD2
J gene: TRBJ2-3
clone size: NA
V gene: TRBV13
CDR3 DNA: TGTGCCAGCAGCCCCTCGACTAGCCCACGGGCGGGGGATACGCAGTATTTT
CDR3 protein: CASSPSTSPRAGDTQYF

D gene: TRBD2
J gene: TRBJ2-1
clone size: NA
V gene: TRBV2
CDR3 DNA: TGTGCCAGCTCCTTGGGGGGGTACAATGAGCAGTTCTTC
CDR3 protein: CASSLGGYNEQFF

D gene: TRBD2
J gene: TRBJ2-5
clone size: NA
V gene: TRBV27
CDR3 DNA: TGTGCCAGCAGTTTAAAGCGGGGAACCAAAGAGACCCAGTACTTC
CDR3 protein: CASSLKRGTKETQYF

D gene: TRBD1
J gene: TRBJ1-5
clone size: once
V gene: TRBV7-9
CDR3 DNA: TGTGCCAGCAGCCGCGACAGGGCCGAGGGGCCCCAGCATTTT
CDR3 protein: CASSRDRAEGPQHF

D gene: NA
J gene: TRBJ1-3
clone size: NA
V gene: TRBV18
CDR3 DNA: TGTGCCAGCTCACCGAATGCCGGGGAGTCAAACACCATATATTTT
CDR3 protein: CASSPNAGESNTIYF

D gene: NA
J gene: TRBJ2-1
clone size: NA
V gene: TRBV21-1
CDR3 DNA: TGTGCCAGCAGCAAAGCAGGAGAGTTCTTC
CDR3 protein: CASSKAGEFF

D gene: NA
J gene: TRBJ1-5
clone size: NA
V gene: TRBV29-1
CDR3 DNA: TGCAGCGTTGCCGGGGAGATTGATCAGCCCCAGCATTTT
CDR3 protein: CSVAGEIDQPQHF

D gene: TRBD2
J gene: TRBJ2-7
clone size: once
V gene: TRBV30
CDR3 DNA: TGTGCCTGGGGACTAGCGGGAGAGCAGTACTTC
CDR3 protein: CAWGLAGEQYF

D gene: NA
J gene: TRBJ1-2
clone size: NA
V gene: TRBV6-1
CDR3 DNA: TGTGCCAGCAGTGTCCAGGGTTCGGATGGCTACACCTTC
CDR3 protein: CASSVQGSDGYTF

D gene: NA
J gene: TRBJ1-5
clone size: NA
V gene: TRBV7-3
CDR3 DNA: TGTGCCAGCAGCTTGGGAGGGCAGGGATATCAGCCCCAGCATTTT
CDR3 protein: CASSLGGQGYQPQHF

D gene: NA
J gene: TRBJ2-1
clone size: NA
V gene: TRBV6-1
CDR3 DNA: TGTGCCAGCAGTGAGGTTCGGGCTAGGCGGGGCAATGAGCAGTTCTTC
CDR3 protein: CASSEVRARRGNEQFF

D gene: NA
J gene: TRBJ1-2
clone size: NA
V gene: TRBV9
CDR3 DNA: TGTGCCAGCAGCGTAGTACGCCGGGGGGGCTATGGCTACACCTTC
CDR3 protein: CASSVVRRGGYGYTF

D gene: TRBD1
J gene: TRBJ1-5
clone size: NA
V gene: TRBV30
CDR3 DNA: TGTGCCTGGAGCGGACAGGCCGCCTATCAGCCCCAGCATTTT
CDR3 protein: CAWSGQAAYQPQHF

D gene: NA
J gene: TRBJ1-3
clone size: NA
V gene: TRBV6-1
CDR3 DNA: TGTGCCAGCTATGGGGGGAACACCATATATTTT
CDR3 protein: CASYGGNTIYF

D gene: NA
J gene: TRBJ1-1
clone size: NA
V gene: TRBV6-4
CDR3 DNA: TGTGCCAGCAGTGAAGGGGTAAACACTGAAGCTTTCTTT
CDR3 protein: CASSEGVNTEAFF

D gene: TRBD1
J gene: TRBJ1-1
clone size: NA
V gene: TRBV4-2
CDR3 DNA: TGTGCCAGCAGCCAAGAACAGGGGGGCACTGAAGCTTTCTTT
CDR3 protein: CASSQEQGGTEAFF

D gene: NA
J gene: TRBJ2-5
clone size: NA
V gene: TRBV9
CDR3 DNA: TGTGCCAGCAGCCAAGGGGGCCAAGAGACCCAGTACTTC
CDR3 protein: CASSQGGQETQYF

D gene: NA
J gene: TRBJ2-3
clone size: NA
V gene: TRBV2
CDR3 DNA: TGTGCCAGCAGTGAGTGGGGGGTGGGCACAGATACGCAGTATTTT
CDR3 protein: CASSEWGVGTDTQYF

D gene: TRBD1
J gene: TRBJ1-2
clone size: few
V gene: TRBV18
CDR3 DNA: TGTGCCAGCTCACCAGACAGGGATCGTGGCTACACCTTC
CDR3 protein: CASSPDRDRGYTF

D gene: NA
J gene: TRBJ1-2
clone size: few
V gene: TRBV5-1
CDR3 DNA: TGCGCCAGCAGCTTGGGGCCGTCCTATGGCTACACCTTC
CDR3 protein: CASSLGPSYGYTF

D gene: TRBD2
J gene: TRBJ2-2
clone size: NA
V gene: TRBV4-2
CDR3 DNA: TGTGCCAGCAGCCCAGACTTACTAGCGACCGGGGAGCTGTTTTTT
CDR3 protein: CASSPDLLATGELFF

D gene: NA
J gene: TRBJ1-1
clone size: NA
V gene: TRBV19
CDR3 DNA: TGTGCCAGTAGGTTTTTGGGGGGAGGGACTGAAGCTTTCTTT
CDR3 protein: CASRFLGGGTEAFF

D gene: TRBD1
J gene: TRBJ2-3
clone size: NA
V gene: TRBV30
CDR3 DNA: TGTGCCTGGAACCCGGGACAGGGTTTTACAGATACGCAGTATTTT
CDR3 protein: CAWNPGQGFTDTQYF

D gene: NA
J gene: TRBJ1-5
clone size: once
V gene: TRBV9
CDR3 DNA: TGTGCCAGCAGCGTAGGACAGGCTAGTCAGCCCCAGCATTTT
CDR3 protein: CASSVGQASQPQHF

D gene: NA
J gene: TRBJ2-5
clone size: once
V gene: TRBV10-3
CDR3 DNA: TGTGCCACCGCAGGGTCTGTTACGGAGACCCAGTACTTC
CDR3 protein: CATAGSVTETQYF

D gene: NA
J gene: TRBJ1-6
clone size: NA
V gene: TRBV5-8
CDR3 DNA: TGTGCCAGCAGCTTGGATCTTTCTCCACCCCTCCACTTT
CDR3 protein: CASSLDLSPPLHF

D gene: TRBD1
J gene: TRBJ2-7
clone size: NA
V gene: TRBV13
CDR3 DNA: TGTGCCAGCAGCTTAGGAGGGACAGGGGATGAGCAGTACTTC
CDR3 protein: CASSLGGTGDEQYF

D gene: TRBD2
J gene: TRBJ2-3
clone size: NA
V gene: TRBV2
CDR3 DNA: TGTGCCAGCAGTGTGCTAGCGGGGGCTGATACGCAGTATTTT
CDR3 protein: CASSVLAGADTQYF

D gene: NA
J gene: TRBJ1-1
clone size: NA
V gene: TRBV6-5
CDR3 DNA: TGTGCCAGCACCATTTCGGTTCAGCGGAGGACTGAAGCTTTCTTT
CDR3 protein: CASTISVQRRTEAFF

D gene: NA
J gene: TRBJ1-1
clone size: NA
V gene: TRBV13
CDR3 DNA: TGTGCCAGCGGACAGATCCTGAACACTGAAGCTTTCTTT
CDR3 protein: CASGQILNTEAFF

D gene: NA
J gene: TRBJ2-3
clone size: NA
V gene: TRBV7-2
CDR3 DNA: TGTGCCAGCAGCCTCCTAGGGGGGGGGCTCACAGATACGCAGTATTTT
CDR3 protein: CASSLLGGGLTDTQYF

D gene: NA
J gene: TRBJ1-2
clone size: NA
V gene: TRBV9
CDR3 DNA: TGTGCCAGCAGCGTAGAGAGTCTAGGTGAGCCCTATGGCTACACCTTC
CDR3 protein: CASSVESLGEPYGYTF

D gene: NA
J gene: TRBJ2-2
clone size: once
V gene: TRBV6-5
CDR3 DNA: TGTGCCAGCAGTTTACCCTCCTTAGGGGACGGGGAGCTGTTTTTT
CDR3 protein: CASSLPSLGDGELFF

D gene: TRBD1
J gene: TRBJ1-1
clone size: NA
V gene: TRBV5-8
CDR3 DNA: TGTGCCAGCAGATTTGCGGGGACAGGGTCGGCTTTCTTT
CDR3 protein: CASRFAGTGSAFF